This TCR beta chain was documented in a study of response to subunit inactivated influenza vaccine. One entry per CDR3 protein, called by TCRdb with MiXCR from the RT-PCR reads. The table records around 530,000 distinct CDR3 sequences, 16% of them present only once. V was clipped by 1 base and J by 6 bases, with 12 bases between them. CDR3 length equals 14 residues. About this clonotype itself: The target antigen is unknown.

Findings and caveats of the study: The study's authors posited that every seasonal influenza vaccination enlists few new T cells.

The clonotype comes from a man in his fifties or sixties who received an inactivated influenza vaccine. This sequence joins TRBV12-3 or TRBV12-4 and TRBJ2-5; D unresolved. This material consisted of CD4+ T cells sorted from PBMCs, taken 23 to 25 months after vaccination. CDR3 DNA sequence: TGTGCCAGCAGTTTAGGCTCAGGCTCTCAGACCCAGTACTTC. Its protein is CASSLGSGSQTQYF.